The rows below give T cell receptor beta chains drawn from one sample of a study of T cell clonotyping in hematopoietic cell transplantation. Libraries were prepared by immunoSEQ multiplex PCR; TCRdb keeps only in-frame clonotypes and omits some of them. In the table there are about 5,700 clones, roughly nine tenths of which are singletons. Sequences were derived from peripheral blood mononuclear cells, sampled 100 days after allogeneic stem cell transplant. The receptors derive from a female patient aged 50-59 years who had an allogeneic stem cell transplant from an unrelated donor, so T cells may come from the graft donor. Some clones in this sample may be carry-over from other donors' samples. Each CDR3 is given with its conserved first and last residue. The D gene is left open where the match is weak. Rows give clone size only sometimes, using once, few, many, or a class for an expanded clone.

clone size | D gene | J gene | V gene | CDR3 DNA | CDR3 protein
NA | NA | TRBJ1-6 | TRBV15 | TGTGCCACCAGCACAAAGGGGTCGAGACAGTCCCTCCACTTT | CATSTKGSRQSLHF
NA | TRBD2 | TRBJ2-3 | TRBV2 | TGTGCCAGCAGTGAATTGGCGGGGGGACGTCGGAGCACAGATACGCAGTATTTT | CASSELAGGRRSTDTQYF
NA | NA | TRBJ1-2 | TRBV10-3 | TGTGCCATCAGTGGCGACGGCTATGGCTACACCTTC | CAISGDGYGYTF
once | NA | TRBJ1-5 | TRBV27 | TGTGCCAGCAGTTTCAGGGTCGGACAGCCCCAGCATTTT | CASSFRVGQPQHF
NA | NA | TRBJ1-4 | TRBV7-9 | TGTGCCAGCAGCTTAGGACAGATTAATGAAAAACTGTTTTTT | CASSLGQINEKLFF
NA | NA | TRBJ1-1 | TRBV7-2 | TGTGCCAGCAGCGTTGGGGGGAGTACGAGAACTGAAGCTTTCTTT | CASSVGGSTRTEAFF
once | TRBD2 | TRBJ2-7 | TRBV7-8 | TGTGCCAGCAGCTTCTCTAGCGGGGGCAACGAGCAGTACTTC | CASSFSSGGNEQYF
NA | NA | TRBJ1-6 | TRBV14 | TGTGCCAGCAGTCCTTGGCGGAGCTCCTATAATTCACCCCTCCACTTT | CASSPWRSSYNSPLHF
NA | TRBD1 | TRBJ2-3 | TRBV4-1 | TGCGCCAGCAGCCAAGGGACAGGGCACACAGATACGCAGTATTTT | CASSQGTGHTDTQYF
NA | NA | TRBJ2-2 | TRBV7-6 | TGTGCCAGCAGCTCAGGACGACGGACAAACACCGGGGAGCTGTTTTTT | CASSSGRRTNTGELFF
NA | NA | TRBJ1-5 | TRBV19 | TGTGCCACCCTATCCCGGCGGGATCAGCCCCAGCATTTT | CATLSRRDQPQHF
NA | NA | TRBJ1-2 | TRBV2 | TGTCCGGCTAACTATGGCTACACCTTC | CPANYGYTF
NA | NA | TRBJ1-5 | TRBV6-5 | TGTGCCAGCAGTTACTCGGGCAGCAATCAGCCCCAGCATTTT | CASSYSGSNQPQHF
NA | NA | TRBJ1-1 | TRBV7-9 | TGTGCCAGCAGCTCCCGAGGGAGGGGAGATGAAGCTTTCTTT | CASSSRGRGDEAFF
once | NA | TRBJ2-2 | TRBV9 | TGTGCCAGCAGCGTAGTGGCTAGCGCTAGGAACACCGGGGAGCTGTTTTTT | CASSVVASARNTGELFF
few | NA | TRBJ2-5 | TRBV2 | TGTGCCAGCGGTTCTAGGGAGCAGTACTTC | CASGSREQYF
NA | NA | TRBJ2-3 | TRBV25-1 | TGTGCCAGCAGTGAGGGGGATACGCAGTATTTT | CASSEGDTQYF
NA | NA | TRBJ1-2 | TRBV6-5 | TGTGCCAGCAGTTACGCAGACGAGGGGAGTGGCTACACCTTC | CASSYADEGSGYTF
few | NA | TRBJ1-2 | TRBV28 | TGTGCCAGCAGCCCAAGCGGGAACTATGGCTACACCTTC | CASSPSGNYGYTF
NA | NA | TRBJ2-7 | TRBV29-1 | TGCAGCGTCAAATCGGCCTCCTACGAGCAGTACTTC | CSVKSASYEQYF
NA | NA | TRBJ1-1 | TRBV6-6 | TGTGCCAGCAGTCCCCGGGGGGCGGACACTGAAGCTTTCTTT | CASSPRGADTEAFF
NA | NA | TRBJ1-1 | TRBV9 | TGTGCCAGCAGCTCCAGGGTAGGTAACACTGAAGCTTTCTTT | CASSSRVGNTEAFF
NA | TRBD1 | TRBJ1-5 | TRBV19 | TGTGCCAGTAGTATCCGGACAGGGACTCAGCCCCAGCATTTT | CASSIRTGTQPQHF
NA | NA | TRBJ2-2 | TRBV9 | TGTGCCAGCAGCCCAAACGGACAGTTCGGGGAGCTGTTTTTT | CASSPNGQFGELFF
NA | NA | TRBJ2-6 | TRBV14 | TGTGCCAGCAGCCACCTGACCGGGACTCCGATTCCTGGGGCCAACGTCCTGACTTTC | CASSHLTGTPIPGANVLTF
NA | TRBD2 | TRBJ2-2 | TRBV7-6 | TGTGCCAGCAGCTGGGGAGGGGTAGCCGGGGAGCTGTTTTTT | CASSWGGVAGELFF
NA | NA | TRBJ1-6 | TRBV6-6 | TGTGCCAGCAGTTACTCTCACGGTTCCAATTCACCCCTCCACTTT | CASSYSHGSNSPLHF
once | TRBD1 | TRBJ1-5 | TRBV5-8 | TGTGCCAGCAGCACAGGGGCCGGCCCCCAGCATTTT | CASSTGAGPQHF
NA | NA | TRBJ2-7 | TRBV7-9 | TGTGCCAGCAGCTCGCCGAGGGAACACTCCTACGAGCAGTACTTC | CASSSPREHSYEQYF
once | NA | TRBJ1-2 | TRBV6-1 | TGTGCCAGCAGTGCGAGGGGGGAGACATATGGCTACACCTTC | CASSARGETYGYTF
NA | NA | TRBJ1-6 | TRBV6-1 | TGTGCCAGTAGCCAGGGGCTGAAAGATTCACCCCTCCACTTT | CASSQGLKDSPLHF
once | TRBD2 | TRBJ2-7 | TRBV25-1 | TGTGCCAGCAGAATTAGCGGGAAGACGCTCTACGAGCAGTACTTC | CASRISGKTLYEQYF
NA | NA | TRBJ2-7 | TRBV7-8 | TGTGCCAGCAGCTCTCCTGGGACTGACCGGTCCTACGAGCAGTACTTC | CASSSPGTDRSYEQYF
NA | TRBD1 | TRBJ1-2 | TRBV29-1 | TGCAGCGCCGGACAGGGGGGAAACTATGGCTACACCTTC | CSAGQGGNYGYTF
NA | TRBD1 | TRBJ1-1 | TRBV9 | TGTGCCAGCAGCGTAGGGACAGGGGCAAACACTGAAGCTTTCTTT | CASSVGTGANTEAFF
NA | NA | TRBJ2-3 | TRBV10-3 | TGTGCCATCAGTGCAACCACAGGAGACACAGATACGCAGTATTTT | CAISATTGDTDTQYF
NA | NA | TRBJ1-2 | TRBV29-1 | TGCAGCGTGGAGGAGGATGGCTACACCTTC | CSVEEDGYTF
NA | TRBD2 | TRBJ2-3 | TRBV11-3 | TGTGCCAGCAGCTTCGCGGGGGTTGCCGAGCAGTATTTT | CASSFAGVAEQYF
NA | NA | TRBJ1-2 | TRBV27 | TGTGCCAGCAGTGCACTCCGGGGGGCGAAAGGCTACACCTTC | CASSALRGAKGYTF
NA | NA | TRBJ2-3 | TRBV5-4 | TGTGCCAGCAGCTCCCCGGGGCAGGGTGTGGATACGCAGTATTTT | CASSSPGQGVDTQYF
NA | TRBD1 | TRBJ1-5 | TRBV2 | TGTGCCAGCAGGGTAGGACAGGGCTATAGCAATCAGCCCCAGCATTTT | CASRVGQGYSNQPQHF
NA | NA | TRBJ2-7 | TRBV7-9 | TGTGCCAGCAACCCGGGCCCTTCCTACGAGCAGTACTTC | CASNPGPSYEQYF